What follows describes a single T cell receptor beta chain. Antigen unknown. This entry is derived from a study of cytotoxic CD8 clonotypes in ibrutinib-treated CLL. General study results and limits: Clonality went higher at ibrutinib response and then dropped back toward baseline at progression. T-cell clonality at baseline went above that of age-matched healthy donors and rose and fell with circulating CD8+ T-cell counts.

The CDR3 is made up of 15 amino acids. V shed 2 bases and J shed 1 base, with 11 bases lying between them. Germline V CDR1 and CDR2: MNHNY, SVGAGI (reference sequence). Assay used: immunoSEQ multiplex PCR; TCRdb lists only in-frame clones, some missing. The sample carries about 140,000 clones, around three quarters recorded once. The chain recombines TRBV6-6 with TRBJ1-1, with D uncertain. This receptor was taken from a human donor with chronic lymphocytic leukemia. This material consisted of PBMCs, taken after 12 months of ibrutinib treatment. Here the CDR3 reads CASSYTTFTNTEAFF. The CDR3 nucleotides are TGTGCCAGCAGTTACACCACCTTCACGAACACTGAAGCTTTCTTT.